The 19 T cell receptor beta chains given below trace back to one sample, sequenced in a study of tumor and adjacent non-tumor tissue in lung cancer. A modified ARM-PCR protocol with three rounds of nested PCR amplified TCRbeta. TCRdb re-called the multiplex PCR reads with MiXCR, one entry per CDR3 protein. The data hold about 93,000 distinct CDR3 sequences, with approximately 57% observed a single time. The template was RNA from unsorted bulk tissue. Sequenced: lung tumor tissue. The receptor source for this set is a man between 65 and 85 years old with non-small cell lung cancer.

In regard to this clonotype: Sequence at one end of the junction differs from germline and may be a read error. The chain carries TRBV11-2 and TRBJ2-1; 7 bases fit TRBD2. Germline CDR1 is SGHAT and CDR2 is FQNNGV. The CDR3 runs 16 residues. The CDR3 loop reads CVSSLGGNGRYNEQFF. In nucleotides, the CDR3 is TGTGTCAGCAGCTTAGGAGGTAACGGGAGGTACAATGAGCAGTTCTTC.

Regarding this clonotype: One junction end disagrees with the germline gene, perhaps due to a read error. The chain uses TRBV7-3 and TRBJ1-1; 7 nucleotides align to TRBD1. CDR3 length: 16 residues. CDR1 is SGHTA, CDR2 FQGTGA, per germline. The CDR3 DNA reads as TGTGCCAGCAGCCCTCGACAGGGTGTGGACGGTTCTGAAGCTTTATTT. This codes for CASSPRQGVDGSEALF. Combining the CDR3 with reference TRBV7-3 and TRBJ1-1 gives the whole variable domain GAGVSQTPSNKVTEKGKYVELRCDPISGHTALYWYRQSLGQGPEFLIYFQGTGAADDSGLPNDRFFAVRPEGSVSTLKIQRTERGDSAVYLCASSPRQGVDGSEALFGQGTRLTVV.

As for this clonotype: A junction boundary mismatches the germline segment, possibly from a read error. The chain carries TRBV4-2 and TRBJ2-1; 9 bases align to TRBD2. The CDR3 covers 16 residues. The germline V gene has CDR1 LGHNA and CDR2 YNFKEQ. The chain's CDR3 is CASSQEHSGGFNEQFF. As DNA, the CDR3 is TGTGCCAGTAGCCAAGAGCATAGCGGGGGATTCAATGAGCAGTTCTTC.

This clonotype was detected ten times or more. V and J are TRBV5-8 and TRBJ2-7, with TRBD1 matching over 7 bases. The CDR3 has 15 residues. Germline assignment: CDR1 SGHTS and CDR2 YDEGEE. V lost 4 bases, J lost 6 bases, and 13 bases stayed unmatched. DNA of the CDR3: TGTGCCAGCAGCCGCTCCCGGGACAGTAATTCCGAGCAGTACTTC. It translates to CASSRSRDSNSEQYF.

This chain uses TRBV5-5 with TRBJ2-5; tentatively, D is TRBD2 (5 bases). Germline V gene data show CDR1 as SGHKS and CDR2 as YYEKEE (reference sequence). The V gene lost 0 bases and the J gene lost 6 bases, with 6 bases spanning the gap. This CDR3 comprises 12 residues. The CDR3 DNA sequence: TGTGCCAGCAGCTTGGGCGGGCAGACCCAGTACTTC. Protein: CASSLGGQTQYF.

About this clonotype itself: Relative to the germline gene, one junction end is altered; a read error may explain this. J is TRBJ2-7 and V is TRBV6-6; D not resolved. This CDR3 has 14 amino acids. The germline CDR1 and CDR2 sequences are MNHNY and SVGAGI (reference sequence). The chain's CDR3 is CASEDRRWPYERYF. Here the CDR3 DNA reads TGTGCCAGCGAAGACCGTCGATGGCCCTACGAGCGGTACTTC.

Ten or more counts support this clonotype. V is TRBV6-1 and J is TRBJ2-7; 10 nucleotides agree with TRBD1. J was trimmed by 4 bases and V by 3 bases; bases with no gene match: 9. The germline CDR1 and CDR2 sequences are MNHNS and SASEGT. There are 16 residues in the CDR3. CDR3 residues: CASSEEGGTGAYEQYF. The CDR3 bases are TGTGCCAGCAGTGAGGAGGGAGGGACAGGGGCGTACGAGCAGTACTTC.

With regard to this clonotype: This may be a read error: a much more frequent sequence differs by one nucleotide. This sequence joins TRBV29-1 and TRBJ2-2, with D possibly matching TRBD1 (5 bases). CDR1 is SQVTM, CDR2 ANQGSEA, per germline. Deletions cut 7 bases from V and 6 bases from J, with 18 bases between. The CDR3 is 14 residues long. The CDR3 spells CSGQTQGLAGELFF. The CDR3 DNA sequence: TGCAGCGGACAGACCCAGGGTTTAGCCGGGGAGCTGTTTTTT.

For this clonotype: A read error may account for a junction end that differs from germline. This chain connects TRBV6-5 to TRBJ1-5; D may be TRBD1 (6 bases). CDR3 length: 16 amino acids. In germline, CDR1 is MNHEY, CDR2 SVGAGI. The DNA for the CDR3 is TGTGCCAGCAGTCAACAGGGTCGCGGGAGCAATAAGCCCCAGCATTTT. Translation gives CASSQQGRGSNKPQHF.

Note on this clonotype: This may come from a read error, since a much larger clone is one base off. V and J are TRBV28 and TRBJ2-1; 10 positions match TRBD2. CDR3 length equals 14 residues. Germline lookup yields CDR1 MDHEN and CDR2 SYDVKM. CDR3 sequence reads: CASSSSGRDNEQLF. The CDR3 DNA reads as TGTGCCAGCAGTTCAAGCGGGAGGGACAATGAGCAGCTCTTC.

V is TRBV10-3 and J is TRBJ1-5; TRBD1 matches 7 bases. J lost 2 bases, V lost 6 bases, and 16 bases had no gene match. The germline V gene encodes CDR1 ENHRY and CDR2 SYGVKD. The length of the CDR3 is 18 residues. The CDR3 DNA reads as TGTGCCATCAGGCAGGGGATAGGGGGCCAATGGGGCAATCAGCCCCAGCATTTT. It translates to CAIRQGIGGQWGNQPQHF.

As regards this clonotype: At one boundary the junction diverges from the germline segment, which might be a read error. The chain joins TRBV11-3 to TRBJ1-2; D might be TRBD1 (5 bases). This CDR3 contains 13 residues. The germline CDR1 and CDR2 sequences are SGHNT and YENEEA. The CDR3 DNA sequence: TGTGCCAGCAGCTTTAGCGGGGGTGCGAGCAAGAGCTTC. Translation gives CASSFSGGASKSF.

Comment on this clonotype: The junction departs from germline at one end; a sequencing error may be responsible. The CDR3, as DNA: TGTTCCAGCAGCTTATCTTTCCCGGGACAGGCCTACAATGAGCAGTTCTTC. Its protein product is CSSSLSFPGQAYNEQFF. V gene TRBV5-6 combines with J gene TRBJ2-1, with 8 bases that match TRBD1. Germline V gene sequence: CDR1 SGHDT, CDR2 YYEEEE. The CDR3 is made up of 17 amino acids.

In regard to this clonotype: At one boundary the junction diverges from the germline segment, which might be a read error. Here the CDR3 DNA reads TGTGCCGGCAGTTCCAGGGGACCGGGCTACACCTTC. Translation gives CAGSSRGPGYTF. V usage is TRBV28 and J usage is TRBJ1-2, with D perhaps matching TRBD1 (6 bases). The CDR3 covers 12 residues. Germline V lookup: CDR1 MDHEN, CDR2 SYDVKM.

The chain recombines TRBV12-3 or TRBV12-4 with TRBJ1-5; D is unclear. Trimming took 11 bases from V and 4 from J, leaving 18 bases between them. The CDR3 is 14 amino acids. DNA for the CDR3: TGTGCCTGTAGCGAGCGGAGGAGGAATCAGCCCCAGCATTTT. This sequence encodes CACSERRRNQPQHF.

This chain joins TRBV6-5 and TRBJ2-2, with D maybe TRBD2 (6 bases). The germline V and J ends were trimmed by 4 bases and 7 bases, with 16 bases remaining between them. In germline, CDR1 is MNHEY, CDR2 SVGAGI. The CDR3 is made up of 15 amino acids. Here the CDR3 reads CASSSGGNDGGELFF. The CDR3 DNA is TGTGCCAGCAGTTCCGGGGGAAACGATGGCGGGGAGCTGTTTTTT.

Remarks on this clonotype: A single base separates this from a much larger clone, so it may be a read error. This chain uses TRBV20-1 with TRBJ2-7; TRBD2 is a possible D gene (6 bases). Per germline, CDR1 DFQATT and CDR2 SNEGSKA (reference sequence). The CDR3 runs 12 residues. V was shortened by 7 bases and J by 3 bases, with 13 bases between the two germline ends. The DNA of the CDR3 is TGCAGTGTTAGGGAGGACGACTACGAGCAGTACTTC. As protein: CSVREDDYEQYF.

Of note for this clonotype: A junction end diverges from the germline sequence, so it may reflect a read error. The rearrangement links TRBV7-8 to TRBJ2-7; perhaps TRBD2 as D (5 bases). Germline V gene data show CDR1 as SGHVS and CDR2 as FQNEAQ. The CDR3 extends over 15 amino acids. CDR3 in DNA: TGTGTCAGCAGCTTAGCTTGGGGAGATACCCACGAGCAGTACTTC. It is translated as CVSSLAWGDTHEQYF.

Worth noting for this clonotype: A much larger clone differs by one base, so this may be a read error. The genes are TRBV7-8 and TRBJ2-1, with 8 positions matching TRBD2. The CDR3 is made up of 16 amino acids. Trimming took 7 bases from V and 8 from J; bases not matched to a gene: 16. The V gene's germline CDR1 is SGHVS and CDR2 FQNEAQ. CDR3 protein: CASNPSRRLASDEQFF. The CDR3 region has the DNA TGTGCCAGCAACCCCTCCCGGCGACTAGCGTCGGATGAGCAGTTCTTC.